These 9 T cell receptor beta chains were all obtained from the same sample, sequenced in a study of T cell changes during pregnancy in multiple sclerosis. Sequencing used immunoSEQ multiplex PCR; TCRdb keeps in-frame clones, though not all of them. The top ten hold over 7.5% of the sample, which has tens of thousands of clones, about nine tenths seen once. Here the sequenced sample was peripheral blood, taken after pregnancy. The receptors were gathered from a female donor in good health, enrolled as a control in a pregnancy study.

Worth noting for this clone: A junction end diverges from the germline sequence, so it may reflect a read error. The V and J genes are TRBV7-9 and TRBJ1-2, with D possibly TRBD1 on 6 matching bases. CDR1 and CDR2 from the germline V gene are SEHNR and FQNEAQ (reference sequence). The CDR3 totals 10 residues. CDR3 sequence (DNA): TGTGCCAGCATTCAGGGGATAAACCTCTTC. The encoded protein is CASIQGINLF. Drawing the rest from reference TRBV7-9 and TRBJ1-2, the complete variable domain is DTGVSQNPRHKITKRGQNVTFRCDPISEHNRLYWYRQTLGQGPEFLTYFQNEAQLEKSRLLSDRFSAERPKGSFSTLEIQRTEQGDSAMYLCASIQGINLFGSGTRLTVV.

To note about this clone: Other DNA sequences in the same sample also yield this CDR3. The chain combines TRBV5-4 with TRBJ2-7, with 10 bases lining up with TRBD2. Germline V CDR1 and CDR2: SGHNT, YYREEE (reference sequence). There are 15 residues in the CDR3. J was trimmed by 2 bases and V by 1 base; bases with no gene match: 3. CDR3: CASSLLAGGPYEQYF. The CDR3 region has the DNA TGTGCCAGCAGCTTGTTAGCGGGAGGCCCCTACGAGCAGTACTTC.

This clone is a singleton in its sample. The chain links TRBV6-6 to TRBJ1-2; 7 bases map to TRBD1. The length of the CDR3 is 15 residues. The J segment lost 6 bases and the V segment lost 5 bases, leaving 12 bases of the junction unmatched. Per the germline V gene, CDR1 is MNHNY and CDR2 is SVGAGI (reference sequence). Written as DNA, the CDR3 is TGTGCCAGCAGTCCAACGGCTTATACAGGGGATGGCTACACCTTC. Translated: CASSPTAYTGDGYTF.

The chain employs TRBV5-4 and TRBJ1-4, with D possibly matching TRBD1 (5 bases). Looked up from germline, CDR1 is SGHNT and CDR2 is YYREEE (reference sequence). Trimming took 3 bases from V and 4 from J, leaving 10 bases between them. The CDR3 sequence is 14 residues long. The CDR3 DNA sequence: TGTGCCAGCAGCTCGGGGGGGGTTAATGAAAAACTGTTTTTT. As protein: CASSSGGVNEKLFF.

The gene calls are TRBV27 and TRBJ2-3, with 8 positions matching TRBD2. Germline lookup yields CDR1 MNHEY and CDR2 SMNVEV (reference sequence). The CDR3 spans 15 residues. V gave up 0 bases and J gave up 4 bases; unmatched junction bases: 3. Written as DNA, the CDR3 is TGTGCCAGCAGTTTATCCAGCGGGGGATCAGATACGCAGTATTTT. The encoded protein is CASSLSSGGSDTQYF.

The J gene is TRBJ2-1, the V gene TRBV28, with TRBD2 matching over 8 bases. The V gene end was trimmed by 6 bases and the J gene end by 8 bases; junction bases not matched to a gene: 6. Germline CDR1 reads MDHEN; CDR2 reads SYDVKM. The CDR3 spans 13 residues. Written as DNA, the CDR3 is TGTGCCAGCAGCCTCCTCGGGAGGGATGAGCAGTTCTTC. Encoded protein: CASSLLGRDEQFF.

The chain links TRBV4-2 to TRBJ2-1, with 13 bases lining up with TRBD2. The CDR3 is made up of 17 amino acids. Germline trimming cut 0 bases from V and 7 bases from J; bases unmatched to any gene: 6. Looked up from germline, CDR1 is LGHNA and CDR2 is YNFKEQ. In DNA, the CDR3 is TGTGCCAGCAGCCAAGATCTGAGACTAGCGGGGGGTAATGAGCAGTTCTTC. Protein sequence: CASSQDLRLAGGNEQFF.

CDR3 in amino acids: CASSVAINRLNTEAFF. Here the CDR3 DNA reads TGTGCCAGCAGCGTAGCTATCAACAGGCTCAACACTGAAGCTTTCTTT. V gene TRBV9 combines with J gene TRBJ1-1, with D tentatively TRBD1 (5 bases). CDR1 is SGDLS and CDR2 is YYNGEE in the germline V gene. The CDR3 has 16 amino acids. V lost 0 bases, J lost 2 bases, and 14 bases lay in between. The complete variable domain, with remaining parts taken from reference TRBV9 and TRBJ1-1, reads DSGVTQTPKHLITATGQRVTLRCSPRSGDLSVYWYQQSLDQGLQFLIQYYNGEERAKGNILERFSAQQFPDLHSELNLSSLELGDSALYFCASSVAINRLNTEAFFGQGTRLTVV.

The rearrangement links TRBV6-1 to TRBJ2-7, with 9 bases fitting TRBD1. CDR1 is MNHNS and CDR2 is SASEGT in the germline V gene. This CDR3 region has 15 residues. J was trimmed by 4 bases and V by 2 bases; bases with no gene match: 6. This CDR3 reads CASSEIGDREYEQYF. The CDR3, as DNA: TGTGCCAGCAGTGAAATCGGGGACAGGGAGTACGAGCAGTACTTC.